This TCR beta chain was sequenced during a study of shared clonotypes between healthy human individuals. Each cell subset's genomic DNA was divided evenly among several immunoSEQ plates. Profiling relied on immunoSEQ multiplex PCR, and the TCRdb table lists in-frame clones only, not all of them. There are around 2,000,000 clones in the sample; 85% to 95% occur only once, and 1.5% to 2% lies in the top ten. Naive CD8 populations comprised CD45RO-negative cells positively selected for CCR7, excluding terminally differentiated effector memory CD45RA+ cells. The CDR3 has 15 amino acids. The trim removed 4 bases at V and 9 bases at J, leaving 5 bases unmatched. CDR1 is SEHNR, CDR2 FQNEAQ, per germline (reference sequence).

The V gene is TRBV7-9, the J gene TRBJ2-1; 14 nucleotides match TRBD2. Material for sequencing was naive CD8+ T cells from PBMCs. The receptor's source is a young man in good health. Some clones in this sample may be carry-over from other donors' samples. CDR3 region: CASSYGGLAGVEQFF. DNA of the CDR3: TGTGCCAGCAGCTACGGGGGACTAGCGGGAGTTGAGCAGTTCTTC.